The 5 T cell receptor beta chains listed next were all sequenced from one sample in a study of shared clonotypes between healthy human individuals. TCRdb's table, derived via immunoSEQ multiplex PCR, lists solely in-frame clones and lacks some. This sample has over 2 million clones, with 80% to 95% found just once. Sequenced input: naive CD4+ T cells from PBMCs. Documented subset: CD45RA+ positively selected. The origin of the receptors is a man younger than 35 in good health. Some clones in this sample may be carry-over from other donors' samples.

The chain combines TRBV27 with TRBJ1-4; D is unresolved. Trimming left V 2 bases short and J 8 bases short, with 12 bases between. The CDR3 extends over 14 amino acids. Germline V lookup: CDR1 MNHEY, CDR2 SMNVEV (reference sequence). DNA of the CDR3: TGTGCCAGCAGTTTACGGAAGGGTCGGGAAAAACTGTTTTTT. Its translation: CASSLRKGREKLFF. Together with reference TRBV27 and TRBJ1-4, the CDR3 gives the full variable domain: EAQVTQNPRYLITVTGKKLTVTCSQNMNHEYMSWYRQDPGLGLRQIYYSMNVEVTDKGDVPEGYKVSRKEKRNFPLILESPSPNQTSLYFCASSLRKGREKLFFGSGTQLSVL.

This clone was seen more than once but under ten times. V gene TRBV7-3 combines with J gene TRBJ2-1; tentative D call: TRBD2 (6 bases). V lost 8 bases and J lost 5, with 13 bases in between. Germline CDR1 and CDR2: SGHTA and FQGTGA. The CDR3 contains 13 residues. This chain's CDR3 is CASGSLADNEQFF. CDR3 DNA sequence: TGTGCCAGCGGGTCTTTAGCGGACAATGAGCAGTTCTTC.

The V gene is TRBV15, the J gene TRBJ2-7; D ambiguous. Germline values: CDR1 LNHNV, CDR2 YYDKDF (reference sequence). The CDR3 is 15 residues long. V lost 0 bases and J 2 bases, leaving 11 bases between the germline ends. The CDR3: CATSRDPDETYEQYF. The CDR3 DNA reads TGTGCCACCAGCAGAGATCCAGACGAGACCTACGAGCAGTACTTC.

This rearrangement joins TRBV7-7 to TRBJ2-7; D is possibly TRBD2 (6 bases). The CDR3 is 14 amino acids. Per the germline V gene, CDR1 is SSHAT and CDR2 is FNYEAQ (reference sequence). The V end was cut by 1 base, the J end by 4 bases, with 11 bases between. In DNA, the CDR3 is TGTGCCAGCAGCTTAGACGGGAGTGGTTACGAGCAGTACTTC. Translating gives CASSLDGSGYEQYF.

The J gene is TRBJ2-5, the V gene TRBV5-1; either TRBD1 or TRBD2 may fit D (6 bases each). The length of the CDR3 is 13 residues. V lost 6 bases and J 5 bases, leaving 14 bases between the germline ends. The germline V gene encodes CDR1 SGHRS and CDR2 YFSETQ. The CDR3 reads CASNSGGRETQYF. The CDR3 coding sequence is TGCGCCAGCAACTCCGGGGGCCGGGAGACCCAGTACTTC. The complete variable domain, with remaining parts taken from reference TRBV5-1 and TRBJ2-5, reads KAGVTQTPRYLIKTRGQQVTLSCSPISGHRSVSWYQQTPGQGLQFLFEYFSETQRNKGNFPGRFSGRQFSNSRSEMNVSTLELGDSALYLCASNSGGRETQYFGPGTRLLVL.